These 9 T cell receptor beta chains were all obtained from the same sample, sequenced in a study of blood T cells in healthy people across ages. Using a J-beta primer mix together with a sample-barcoded 5' primer, a second PCR was run for roughly 6 to 12 cycles. TCRdb called the 5' RACE reads again in MiXCR, with one record for every CDR3 protein. This sample carries about 1,500,000 distinct CDR3 sequences, 35% to 45% of them seen once, and the ten largest clones take 7% to 9%. Sequencing was performed on blood. The receptors here all came from a young woman in good health.

The chain couples TRBV7-9 to TRBJ2-4; D gene uncertain. The J call could be wrong; TRBJ2-7 is a better fit for the DNA end. Germline CDR1 is SEHNR and CDR2 is FQNEAQ (reference sequence). The CDR3 has 14 residues. The CDR3 coding sequence is TGTGCCAGCAGCTTAGCCTATGTTTTGGGCGAGCAGTACTTC. This encodes CASSLAYVLGEQYF.

A few counts support this clonotype. V and J are TRBV11-2 and TRBJ2-7, with D uncertain. CDR3 length: 12 amino acids. V lost 3 bases, J lost 5 bases, and 8 bases lay in between. The germline CDR1 and CDR2 sequences are SGHAT and FQNNGV. The chain's CDR3 is CASSFRVDEQYF. The CDR3, as DNA: TGTGCCAGCAGCTTCCGAGTGGACGAGCAGTACTTC.

This chain links TRBV5-1 with TRBJ1-1, with 7 bases that match TRBD1. Germline lookup yields CDR1 SGHRS and CDR2 YFSETQ. The CDR3 runs 16 residues. Trimming took 0 bases from V and 2 from J; bases not matched to a gene: 7. CDR3 protein: CASSLAGQSANTEAFF. CDR3 DNA sequence: TGCGCCAGCAGCTTGGCGGGACAGTCGGCTAACACTGAAGCTTTCTTT.

J is TRBJ2-7 and V is TRBV4-1, with D perhaps matching TRBD2 (5 bases). CDR1 is MGHRA and CDR2 is YSYEKL in the germline V gene. The V gene lost 1 base and the J gene lost 3 bases, with 19 bases spanning the gap. There are 17 residues in the CDR3. CDR3 in amino acids: CASSQVARDHSRYEQYF. In DNA form, the CDR3 reads TGCGCCAGCAGCCAAGTCGCCCGGGATCATAGCCGCTACGAGCAGTACTTC.

The rearrangement joins TRBV20-1 to TRBJ1-1, with D perhaps TRBD1 (5 bases). Trimming pared 6 bases from V and 12 bases from J, leaving 20 bases between. Germline CDR1 and CDR2: DFQATT and SNEGSKA (reference sequence). The CDR3 runs 12 residues. The CDR3 spells CSAKPGPRVTFF. The CDR3 DNA reads as TGCAGTGCGAAACCGGGGCCTCGAGTAACTTTCTTT.

The V gene is TRBV29-1, the J gene TRBJ1-2; D ambiguous. The CDR3 loop spans 14 amino acids. The V end lost 4 bases, the J end lost 8 bases, and 20 bases lay between the germline ends. Per the germline V gene, CDR1 is SQVTM and CDR2 is ANQGSEA. The DNA of the CDR3 is TGCAGCGTTGGTGGCGGAGAGCAATTTCGGGGCTACACCTTC. Translation: CSVGGGEQFRGYTF.

This sequence joins TRBV7-9 and TRBJ2-5; 10 nucleotides match TRBD2. The CDR3 is 16 residues long. CDR1 is SEHNR and CDR2 is FQNEAQ in the germline V gene (reference sequence). The junction had 3 bases not matched to a gene; V was cut back by 2 bases and J by 0 bases. The CDR3 region is CASSLQRGGNQETQYF. The DNA of the CDR3 is TGTGCCAGCAGCTTACAGCGGGGGGGTAACCAAGAGACCCAGTACTTC.

This chain links TRBV5-6 with TRBJ1-5, with D unclear. In germline, CDR1 is SGHDT, CDR2 YYEEEE. The ends were cut back, 1 base at V and 4 bases at J, with 9 bases in the middle. This CDR3 is built from 14 residues. The CDR3, as DNA: TGTGCCAGCAGCTTGATAAATGGGAATCAGCCCCAGCATTTT. Its translation is CASSLINGNQPQHF.

There are a few counts of this clonotype. The chain recombines TRBV9 with TRBJ2-5, with 8 nucleotides matching TRBD1. The CDR3 has 15 amino acids. The J segment lost 3 bases and the V segment lost 4 bases, leaving 8 bases of the junction unmatched. Germline assignment: CDR1 SGDLS and CDR2 YYNGEE. CDR3 in amino acids: CASSPRTGLKETQYF. Written as DNA, the CDR3 is TGTGCCAGCAGCCCCCGGACAGGGTTGAAAGAGACCCAGTACTTC.